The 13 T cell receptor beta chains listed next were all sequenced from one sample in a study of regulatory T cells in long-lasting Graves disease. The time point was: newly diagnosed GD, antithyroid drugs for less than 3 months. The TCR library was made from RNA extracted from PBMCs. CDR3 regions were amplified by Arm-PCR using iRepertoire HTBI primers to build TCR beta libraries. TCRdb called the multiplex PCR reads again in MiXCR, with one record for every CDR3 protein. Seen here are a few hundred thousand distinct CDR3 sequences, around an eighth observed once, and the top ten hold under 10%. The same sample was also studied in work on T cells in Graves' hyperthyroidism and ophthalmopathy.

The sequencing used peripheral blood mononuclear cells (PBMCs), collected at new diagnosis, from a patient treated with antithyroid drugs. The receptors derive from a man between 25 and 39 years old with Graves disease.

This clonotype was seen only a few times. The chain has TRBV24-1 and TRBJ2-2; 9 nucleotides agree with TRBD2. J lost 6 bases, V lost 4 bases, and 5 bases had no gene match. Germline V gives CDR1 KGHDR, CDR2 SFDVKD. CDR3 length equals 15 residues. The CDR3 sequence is CATSDVAGVSGELFF. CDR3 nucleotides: TGTGCCACCAGTGACGTAGCGGGAGTGTCCGGGGAGCTGTTTTTT.

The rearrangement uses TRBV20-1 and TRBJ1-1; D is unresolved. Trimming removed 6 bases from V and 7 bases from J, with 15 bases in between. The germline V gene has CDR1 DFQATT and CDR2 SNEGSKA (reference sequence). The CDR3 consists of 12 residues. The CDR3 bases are TGCAGTGCATCGCGGGCGCGGGGTGAAGCTTTCTTT. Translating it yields CSASRARGEAFF.

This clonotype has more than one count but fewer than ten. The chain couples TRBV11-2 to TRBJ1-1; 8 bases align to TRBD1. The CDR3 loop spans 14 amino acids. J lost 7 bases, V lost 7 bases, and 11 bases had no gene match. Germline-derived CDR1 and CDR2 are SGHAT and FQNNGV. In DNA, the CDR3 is TGTGCCAGCAATCCCATACAGGGGGGGGGTGAAGCTTTCTTT. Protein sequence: CASNPIQGGGEAFF.

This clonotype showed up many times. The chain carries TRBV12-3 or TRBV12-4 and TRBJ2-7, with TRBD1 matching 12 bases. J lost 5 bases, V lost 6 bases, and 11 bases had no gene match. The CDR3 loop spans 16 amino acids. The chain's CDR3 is CASSRNTGTGGNEQYF. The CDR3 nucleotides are TGTGCCAGCAGCAGAAATACCGGGACAGGGGGCAACGAGCAGTACTTC.

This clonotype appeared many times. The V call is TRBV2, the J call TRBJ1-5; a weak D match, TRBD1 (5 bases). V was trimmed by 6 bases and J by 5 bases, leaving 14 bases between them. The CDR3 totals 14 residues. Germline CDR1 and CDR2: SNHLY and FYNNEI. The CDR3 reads CASRIGAGYQPQHF. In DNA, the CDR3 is TGTGCCAGCAGGATAGGGGCAGGGTATCAGCCCCAGCATTTT. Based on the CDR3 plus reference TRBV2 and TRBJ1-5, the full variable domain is EPEVTQTPSHQVTQMGQEVILRCVPISNHLYFYWYRQILGQKVEFLVSFYNNEISEKSEIFDDQFSVERPDGSNFTLKIRSTKLEDSAMYFCASRIGAGYQPQHFGDGTRLSIL.

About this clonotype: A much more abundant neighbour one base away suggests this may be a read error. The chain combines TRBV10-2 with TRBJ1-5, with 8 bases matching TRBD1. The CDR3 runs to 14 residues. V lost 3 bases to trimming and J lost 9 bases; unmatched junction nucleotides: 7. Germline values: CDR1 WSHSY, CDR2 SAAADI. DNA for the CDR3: TGCGCCAGCAGTGAAACAGGGGGGCGACGGCCCCAGCATTTT. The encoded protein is CASSETGGRRPQHF.

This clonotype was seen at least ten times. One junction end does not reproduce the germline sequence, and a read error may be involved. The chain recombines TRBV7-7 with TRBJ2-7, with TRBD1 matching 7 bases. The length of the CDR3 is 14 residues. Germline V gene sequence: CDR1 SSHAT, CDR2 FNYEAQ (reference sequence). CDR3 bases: TGTGCTAGCAGCTTAGGGGACAGTGCCTACGAGCAGTACTTC. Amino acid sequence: CASSLGDSAYEQYF.

In nucleotides, the CDR3 is TGCAGTGCTAGAGAGAGTCGGACAGGGGGCCCCCAGCATTTT. Translating gives CSARESRTGGPQHF. V and J are TRBV20-1 and TRBJ1-5; 11 bases are a match to TRBD1. V was pared by 0 bases and J by 10 bases, with 5 bases of the junction left unmatched. Per germline, CDR1 DFQATT and CDR2 SNEGSKA (reference sequence). The CDR3 is made up of 14 amino acids.

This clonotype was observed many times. DNA for the CDR3: TGTGCCAGCAGGGGTACTGAAGCTTTCTTT. Residues: CASRGTEAFF. V gene TRBV2 combines with J gene TRBJ1-1; no firm D call. The CDR3 is 10 residues long. V lost 6 bases to trimming and J lost 5 bases, with 4 bases between them. The V gene's germline CDR1 is SNHLY and CDR2 FYNNEI.

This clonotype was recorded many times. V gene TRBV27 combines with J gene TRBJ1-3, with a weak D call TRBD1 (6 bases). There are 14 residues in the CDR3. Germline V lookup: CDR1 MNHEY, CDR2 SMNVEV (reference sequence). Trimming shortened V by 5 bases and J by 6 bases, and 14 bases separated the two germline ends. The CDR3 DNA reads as TGTGCCAGCAGTCCATCGGGACACCAAAACACCATATATTTT. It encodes CASSPSGHQNTIYF.

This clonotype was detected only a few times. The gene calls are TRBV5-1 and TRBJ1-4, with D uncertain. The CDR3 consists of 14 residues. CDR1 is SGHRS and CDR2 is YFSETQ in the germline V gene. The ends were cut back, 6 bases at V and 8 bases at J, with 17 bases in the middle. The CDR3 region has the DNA TGCGCCAGCACCGATGAGGGATTAGGGGAAAAACTGTTTTTT. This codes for CASTDEGLGEKLFF.

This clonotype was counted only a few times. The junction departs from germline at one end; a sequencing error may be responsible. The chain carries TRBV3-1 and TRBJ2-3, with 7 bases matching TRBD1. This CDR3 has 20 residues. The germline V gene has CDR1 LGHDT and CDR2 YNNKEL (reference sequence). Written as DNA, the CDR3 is TGTGCCAGCAGATCAAAGTACCGGGACAGAAGCTTTATTAGCACAGATACGCAGTACTTT. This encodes CASRSKYRDRSFISTDTQYF.

As DNA, the CDR3 is TGCAGCGCCCCTCAGGGGGATAACTATGGCTACACCTTC. Amino acids: CSAPQGDNYGYTF. This rearrangement joins TRBV29-1 to TRBJ1-2; the match to TRBD1 covers 7 bases. Germline V gene lookup returns CDR1 SQVTM and CDR2 ANQGSEA. With V trimmed by 7 bases and J by 1 base, 6 bases remained unmatched. This CDR3 has 13 amino acids. The whole variable domain, filled in from reference TRBV29-1 and TRBJ1-2, reads SAVISQKPSRDICQRGTSLTIQCQVDSQVTMMFWYRQQPGQSLTLIATANQGSEATYESGFVIDKFPISRPNLTFSTLTVSNMSPEDSSIYLCSAPQGDNYGYTFGSGTRLTVV.